Presented here are 30 T cell receptor beta chains from one specimen sequenced in a study of T cells in Graves' hyperthyroidism and ophthalmopathy. Amplification of TCR beta CDR3 regions was performed using RNA transcripts as template. Primed by the HTBI set, a first-round RT-PCR was run on the TCR CDR3. Via MiXCR, TCRdb re-called the multiplex PCR reads, giving one row per CDR3 protein. Of about 520,000 distinct CDR3 sequences listed, less than 25% are singletons. The sample comprised blood. The receptor source for this set is a man aged 18 to 30 with Graves' hyperthyroidism.

This clonotype was recorded at least ten times. J is TRBJ2-2 and V is TRBV11-2; D gene unclear. V was shortened by 4 bases and J by 5 bases, with 8 bases between the two germline ends. Germline lookup yields CDR1 SGHAT and CDR2 FQNNGV. The CDR3 contains 13 residues. The CDR3: CASSSDGTGELFF. The CDR3 nucleotides read TGTGCCAGCAGCTCGGACGGGACCGGGGAGCTGTTTTTT.

This clonotype was counted ten times or more. The gene calls are TRBV6-1 and TRBJ1-5; D gene unclear. Germline V gene sequence: CDR1 MNHNS, CDR2 SASEGT. V lost 3 bases to trimming and J lost 0 bases, with 9 bases between them. This CDR3 is built from 15 residues. The CDR3 loop reads CASSDRGNSNQPQHF. The CDR3, as DNA: TGTGCCAGCAGTGACCGGGGAAATAGCAATCAGCCCCAGCATTTT.

This clonotype has a count of ten or more. The chain has TRBV19 and TRBJ2-7; D possibly corresponds to TRBD1 (6 bases). Trimming cost V 5 bases and J 3 bases, with 11 bases left between them. The CDR3 runs to 13 residues. CDR1 is LNHDA and CDR2 is SQIVND in the germline V gene (reference sequence). The CDR3 spells CASSWTEGYEQYF. The CDR3 DNA reads as TGTGCCAGTAGTTGGACAGAGGGCTACGAGCAGTACTTC.

This clonotype was seen ten or more times. The chain carries TRBV19 and TRBJ1-2; 8 bases align to TRBD1. This CDR3 contains 12 residues. Germline-derived CDR1 and CDR2 are LNHDA and SQIVND (reference sequence). The CDR3 here is CGTRQGAYGYTF. The DNA of the CDR3 is TGTGGCACCCGGCAGGGGGCATATGGCTACACCTTC.

This clonotype was found many times. The rearrangement links TRBV20-1 to TRBJ2-7; tentatively, D is TRBD1 or TRBD2 (5 bases each). Germline V gene lookup returns CDR1 DFQATT and CDR2 SNEGSKA (reference sequence). This CDR3 contains 11 residues. CDR3 nucleotides: TGCATTGTACAGGACTCTTACGAGCAGTACTTC. Translation: CIVQDSYEQYF.

This clonotype was seen many times. The chain uses TRBV19 and TRBJ1-5, with a possible D match to TRBD1 (5 bases). This CDR3 comprises 13 residues. Germline V gene lookup returns CDR1 LNHDA and CDR2 SQIVND (reference sequence). V lost 5 bases and J 6 bases, leaving 11 bases between the germline ends. The CDR3 DNA reads as TGTGCCAGTAGTCTTGAGGGACTTCAGCCCCAGCATTTT. Translated: CASSLEGLQPQHF.

This chain links TRBV4-1 with TRBJ2-7; no firm D call. V gave up 0 bases and J gave up 3 bases, with 12 bases separating them. Germline V gene lookup returns CDR1 MGHRA and CDR2 YSYEKL. The CDR3 totals 15 residues. The CDR3 DNA reads TGCGCCAGCAGCCAAGAGATAGTCGAGCACTACGAGCAGTACTTC. It codes for CASSQEIVEHYEQYF.

This clonotype was seen repeatedly, ten times or more. The gene calls are TRBV12-3 or TRBV12-4 and TRBJ2-5; perhaps TRBD1 as D (5 bases). CDR3 length: 13 residues. Trimming left V 6 bases short and J 4 bases short, with 12 bases between. The CDR3 DNA is TGTGCCAGCAGCCGCGGACAAGTAGAGACCCAGTACTTC. Translation: CASSRGQVETQYF.

The gene calls are TRBV6-5 and TRBJ1-1, with D tentatively TRBD1 (6 bases). The CDR3 is 14 amino acids. CDR1 MNHEY and CDR2 SVGAGI come from the germline V gene. Trimming pared 4 bases from V and 5 bases from J, leaving 14 bases between. The CDR3 DNA reads TGTGCCAGCAGTTCCCCCTCAGGGGTGACTGAAGCTTTCTTT. It specifies CASSSPSGVTEAFF.

The rearrangement uses TRBV6-2 or TRBV6-3 and TRBJ1-6, with D possibly matching TRBD1 (5 bases). The length of the CDR3 is 15 residues. V lost 2 bases and J 7 bases, leaving 12 bases between the germline ends. From germline, CDR1 is MNHEY and CDR2 SVGEGT. CDR3 DNA sequence: TGTGCCAGCAGTTACCGGGCAGGGAGAAATTCACCCCTCCACTTT. As protein: CASSYRAGRNSPLHF.

This clonotype has a handful of counts. The chain recombines TRBV19 with TRBJ1-1, with TRBD1 as a possible D gene (5 bases). This CDR3 is built from 13 residues. The V and J ends lost 8 bases and 2 bases respectively, with 12 bases between them. Per germline, CDR1 LNHDA and CDR2 SQIVND (reference sequence). CDR3 DNA sequence: TGTGCCAGTGGGCAGGGATTCAACACTGAAGCTTTCTTT. This codes for CASGQGFNTEAFF.

The chain has TRBV4-1 and TRBJ1-2; TRBD1 agrees at 7 bases. The CDR3 extends over 18 amino acids. The V segment lost 0 bases and the J segment 6 bases; nucleotides outside the gene matches: 16. Germline-derived CDR1 and CDR2 are MGHRA and YSYEKL. The CDR3 protein is CASSQDRGFMGTADGYTF. CDR3 bases: TGCGCCAGCAGCCAAGACCGAGGTTTCATGGGGACAGCGGATGGCTACACCTTC.

This clonotype has ten or more counts. The chain employs TRBV9 and TRBJ2-2; D uncertain. This CDR3 region has 14 residues. Germline assignment: CDR1 SGDLS and CDR2 YYNGEE. Trimming removed 0 bases from V and 4 bases from J, with 7 bases in between. As DNA, the CDR3 is TGTGCCAGCAGCGTAGCCGTTCGCACCGGGGAGCTGTTTTTT. Translated, it gives CASSVAVRTGELFF.

Regarding this clonotype: This CDR3 fails to terminate in the conserved phenylalanine or tryptophan, so it likely reflects a read error. The CDR3 spells CSASETGSNQPQHL. The CDR3 bases are TGCAGTGCTAGTGAAACAGGGAGCAATCAGCCCCAGCATCTT. The rearrangement links TRBV20-1 to TRBJ1-5, with D possibly TRBD1 on 6 matching bases. Germline V CDR1 and CDR2: DFQATT, SNEGSKA (reference sequence). The CDR3 runs 14 residues. V lost 3 bases, J lost 1 base, and 10 bases lay in between.

This clonotype was seen ten or more times. The rearrangement joins TRBV7-9 to TRBJ1-2; D is undetermined. CDR1 is SEHNR and CDR2 is FQNEAQ in the germline V gene (reference sequence). CDR3 length equals 13 residues. The V end lost 3 bases, the J end lost 7 bases, and 12 bases lay between the germline ends. CDR3 nucleotides: TGTGCCAGCAGCTTGAAGGGAAATGGTGGCTACACCTTC. Translating it yields CASSLKGNGGYTF.

At least ten counts were recorded for this clonotype. The chain has TRBV27 and TRBJ2-6; D unresolved. V lost 6 bases to trimming and J lost 4 bases, with 7 bases between them. Germline assignment: CDR1 MNHEY and CDR2 SMNVEV (reference sequence). The CDR3 spans 13 residues. DNA of the CDR3: TGTGCCAGCAGCCCATCGGGGGCCAACGTCCTGACTTTC. Encoded protein: CASSPSGANVLTF.

This clonotype was detected only a few times. The chain combines TRBV19 with TRBJ1-1, with D unresolved. This CDR3 spans 13 amino acids. Germline V gene data show CDR1 as LNHDA and CDR2 as SQIVND (reference sequence). V lost 7 bases, J lost 1 base, and 10 bases lay in between. DNA of the CDR3: TGTGCCAGTACCCCGAGGGAGAACACTGAAGCTTTCTTT. Translation gives CASTPRENTEAFF.

This clonotype was observed at least ten times. V and J are TRBV12-3 or TRBV12-4 and TRBJ1-5; D unclear. The germline V and J ends were trimmed by 1 base and 4 bases, with 8 bases remaining between them. CDR3 length: 14 residues. CDR3 DNA sequence: TGTGCCAGCAGTTTAGAAACCGGTAATCAGCCCCAGCATTTT. This gives the protein CASSLETGNQPQHF.

This chain uses TRBV30 with TRBJ2-2, with TRBD1 matching 8 bases. J gave up 1 base and V 0 bases, and 4 bases lay outside the gene matches. The CDR3 is made up of 16 amino acids. The germline V gene has CDR1 GTSNPN and CDR2 SVGIG (reference sequence). The CDR3 bases are TGTGCCTGGAGTGTCCGCAGGGGGCTGAACACCGGGGAGCTGTTTTTT. Translation gives CAWSVRRGLNTGELFF. Complete variable domain (other parts from reference TRBV30 and TRBJ2-2): SQTIHQWPATLVQPVGSPLSLECTVEGTSNPNLYWYRQAAGRGLQLLFYSVGIGQISSEVPQNLSASRPQDRQFILSSKKLLLSDSGFYLCAWSVRRGLNTGELFFGEGSRLTVL.

On this clonotype: Mismatch with germline at one junction end may stem from a read error. The chain carries TRBV3-1 and TRBJ2-6; D gene uncertain. The germline CDR1 and CDR2 sequences are LGHDT and YNNKEL (reference sequence). This CDR3 has 13 residues. The CDR3 is CVSSGTGANVLTF. Here the CDR3 DNA reads TGTGTCAGCTCTGGGACTGGGGCCAACGTCCTGACTTTC.

The chain uses TRBV6-1 and TRBJ2-3; the match to TRBD2 covers 7 bases. Germline V gene sequence: CDR1 MNHNS, CDR2 SASEGT. The CDR3 is 14 residues long. V lost 6 bases, J lost 0 bases, and 3 bases stayed unmatched. CDR3 protein: CASRAGSSTDTQYF. CDR3 sequence (DNA): TGTGCCAGCAGAGCGGGGAGTAGCACAGATACGCAGTATTTT.

This clonotype was observed at least ten times. J is TRBJ1-1 and V is TRBV12-3 or TRBV12-4; TRBD1 might be the D (5 bases). There are 12 residues in the CDR3. Between the trimmed V and J ends, which lost 5 bases and 4 bases, there was a span of 8 bases. In nucleotides, the CDR3 is TGTGCCAGCAGTCCCGGGGCCACTGAAGCTTTCTTT. Its protein product is CASSPGATEAFF.

This clonotype was counted at least ten times. The CDR3 nucleotides read TGTGCCAGCAGCTTACGATGGGTTGAGACCCAGTACTTC. Translated: CASSLRWVETQYF. The rearrangement joins TRBV7-2 to TRBJ2-5; no firm D call. Germline V gene data show CDR1 as SGHTA and CDR2 as FQGNSA. V lost 2 bases and J lost 5, with 9 bases in between. The CDR3 length is 13 residues. The full variable domain, completed using reference TRBV7-2 and TRBJ2-5, is GAGVSQSPSNKVTEKGKDVELRCDPISGHTALYWYRQSLGQGLEFLIYFQGNSAPDKSGLPSDRFSAERTGGSVSTLTIQRTQQEDSAVYLCASSLRWVETQYFGPGTRLLVL.

This clonotype was picked up many times. V gene TRBV6-1 combines with J gene TRBJ1-1; D is ambiguous. The V and J ends lost 2 bases and 1 base respectively, with 17 bases between them. Per the germline V gene, CDR1 is MNHNS and CDR2 is SASEGT. The CDR3 extends over 17 amino acids. DNA for the CDR3: TGTGCCAGCAGTGAAAGGTGGGGTCGAATGGGGAACACTGAAGCTTTCTTT. It translates to CASSERWGRMGNTEAFF.

This clonotype was counted between two and nine times. The chain is built from TRBV7-9 and TRBJ1-1, with D tentatively TRBD1 (5 bases). V dropped 0 bases and J dropped 4 bases, with 12 bases sitting between them. There are 15 residues in the CDR3. Germline V gene sequence: CDR1 SEHNR, CDR2 FQNEAQ (reference sequence). CDR3 residues: CASSLAGTRSTEAFF. DNA for the CDR3: TGTGCCAGCAGCTTAGCTGGGACCCGGAGCACTGAAGCTTTCTTT.

This clonotype occurred many times. The chain has TRBV28 and TRBJ2-5; D possibly corresponds to TRBD2 (7 bases). V was pared by 2 bases and J by 1 base, with 14 bases between. The CDR3 covers 16 residues. Germline CDR1 MDHEN, CDR2 SYDVKM. As DNA, the CDR3 is TGTGCCAGCAGTTTAATGGGCGGGGGCCGCCAAGAGACCCAGTACTTC. Translation: CASSLMGGGRQETQYF.

This clonotype was picked up many times. The chain links TRBV28 to TRBJ1-1; 10 bases agree with TRBD1. Germline V gene data show CDR1 as MDHEN and CDR2 as SYDVKM. The junction had 5 bases not matched to a gene; V was cut back by 2 bases and J by 5 bases. The CDR3 spans 15 residues. This CDR3 reads CASSLDGTGVTEAFF. In DNA, the CDR3 is TGTGCCAGCAGTTTAGATGGGACAGGGGTGACTGAAGCTTTCTTT.

The rearrangement uses TRBV4-1 and TRBJ1-1, with TRBD1 matching 8 bases. Per germline, CDR1 MGHRA and CDR2 YSYEKL. J lost 4 bases, V lost 2 bases, and 3 bases had no gene match. The CDR3 loop spans 14 amino acids. CDR3 in DNA: TGCGCCAGCAGCCAACGGACAGGGACCACTGAAGCTTTCTTT. Encoded protein: CASSQRTGTTEAFF.

The sample holds many counts of this clonotype. The rearrangement uses TRBV19 and TRBJ1-2; no reliable D call. The ends were cut back, 3 bases at V and 8 bases at J, with 13 bases in the middle. The CDR3 is 13 residues long. Germline CDR1 LNHDA, CDR2 SQIVND (reference sequence). CDR3 protein: CASSILEGPGYTF. CDR3 bases: TGTGCCAGTAGTATCCTGGAGGGTCCAGGCTACACCTTC. The full variable domain, rest sourced from reference TRBV19 and TRBJ1-2, is DGGITQSPKYLFRKEGQNVTLSCEQNLNHDAMYWYRQDPGQGLRLIYYSQIVNDFQKGDIAEGYSVSREKKESFPLTVTSAQKNPTAFYLCASSILEGPGYTFGSGTRLTVV.

This clonotype was counted many times. This chain joins TRBV7-9 and TRBJ1-1; D unresolved. Looked up from germline, CDR1 is SEHNR and CDR2 is FQNEAQ (reference sequence). This CDR3 spans 14 amino acids. V was clipped by 5 bases and J by 4 bases, with 14 bases between them. The CDR3 sequence is CASSQRPSGTEAFF. In DNA, the CDR3 is TGTGCCAGCAGCCAACGGCCCTCGGGCACTGAAGCTTTCTTT. Drawing the rest from reference TRBV7-9 and TRBJ1-1, the complete variable domain is DTGVSQNPRHKITKRGQNVTFRCDPISEHNRLYWYRQTLGQGPEFLTYFQNEAQLEKSRLLSDRFSAERPKGSFSTLEIQRTEQGDSAMYLCASSQRPSGTEAFFGQGTRLTVV.